These T cell receptor beta chains were read from a single sample in a study of cytomegalovirus exposure and HLA in healthy donors. The method was immunoSEQ multiplex PCR; TCRdb's version includes in-frame clones alone and lacks a portion of them. The sample gives about 170,000 clones, around four fifths of which show up once; 2.5% to 4% is in the top ten. Sequencing was carried out using PBMCs. The receptors shown here come from a female donor in good health and CMV-seronegative. The CDR3 runs from the conserved cysteine through the conserved F or W. Fields, in order: D gene, V gene, clone size, J gene, CDR3 protein, CDR3 DNA. D genes are given only for firm matches. Clone size is not always given. Where it is, it says once, few, many or a class for expanded clones.

D gene: TRBD1
V gene: TRBV30
clone size: -
J gene: TRBJ2-1
CDR3 protein: CASRDSDYNEQFF
CDR3 DNA: TGTGCGAGCCGGGACAGCGACTACAATGAGCAGTTCTTC

D gene: -
V gene: TRBV6-1
clone size: -
J gene: TRBJ2-5
CDR3 protein: CASSEALGPPQETQYF
CDR3 DNA: TGTGCCAGCAGTGAAGCGCTAGGCCCTCCCCAAGAGACCCAGTACTTC

D gene: TRBD1
V gene: TRBV25-1
clone size: -
J gene: TRBJ1-1
CDR3 protein: CASSIRDSGSPEAFF
CDR3 DNA: TGTGCCAGCAGCATCCGGGACAGTGGGAGTCCTGAAGCTTTCTTT

D gene: -
V gene: TRBV7-2
clone size: few
J gene: TRBJ1-4
CDR3 protein: CASSKVQGQEKLFF
CDR3 DNA: TGTGCCAGCAGTAAGGTCCAGGGGCAAGAAAAACTGTTTTTT

D gene: TRBD2
V gene: TRBV5-4
clone size: -
J gene: TRBJ2-3
CDR3 protein: CASSSAGGWTDTQYF
CDR3 DNA: TGTGCCAGCAGCTCCGCGGGGGGGTGGACAGATACGCAGTATTTT

D gene: -
V gene: TRBV30
clone size: -
J gene: TRBJ1-6
CDR3 protein: CAWSVRGAGSPLHF
CDR3 DNA: TGTGCCTGGAGTGTCCGGGGGGCGGGCTCACCCCTCCACTTT

D gene: TRBD1
V gene: TRBV27
clone size: few
J gene: TRBJ2-5
CDR3 protein: CARGPKPGQPRETQYF
CDR3 DNA: TGTGCCAGAGGACCAAAACCGGGACAGCCAAGGGAGACCCAGTACTTC

D gene: -
V gene: TRBV28
clone size: -
J gene: TRBJ1-5
CDR3 protein: CASSFQTRPQHF
CDR3 DNA: TGTGCCAGCAGCTTCCAAACGAGGCCCCAGCATTTT

D gene: -
V gene: TRBV7-7
clone size: -
J gene: TRBJ2-1
CDR3 protein: CASSAGPFQYNEQFF
CDR3 DNA: TGTGCCAGCAGCGCGGGACCCTTCCAGTACAATGAGCAGTTCTTC

D gene: -
V gene: TRBV5-1
clone size: -
J gene: TRBJ1-3
CDR3 protein: CASSLAFQSSGNTIYF
CDR3 DNA: TGCGCCAGCAGCCTAGCATTCCAGTCCTCTGGAAACACCATATATTTT

D gene: -
V gene: TRBV5-1
clone size: few
J gene: TRBJ1-1
CDR3 protein: CASSLQANTEAFF
CDR3 DNA: TGCGCCAGCAGCCTGCAAGCGAACACTGAAGCTTTCTTT

D gene: TRBD1
V gene: TRBV10-3
clone size: -
J gene: TRBJ2-5
CDR3 protein: CAISEFGTGMGGGETQYF
CDR3 DNA: TGTGCCATCAGTGAGTTCGGGACAGGGATGGGTGGAGGAGAGACCCAGTACTTC

D gene: -
V gene: TRBV14
clone size: -
J gene: TRBJ1-2
CDR3 protein: CASSQVGSNYGYTF
CDR3 DNA: TGTGCCAGCAGCCAAGTGGGCAGTAACTATGGCTACACCTTC

D gene: -
V gene: TRBV10-2
clone size: -
J gene: TRBJ1-6
CDR3 protein: CASSLGGSYNSPLHF
CDR3 DNA: TGCGCCAGCTCCCTCGGGGGATCCTATAATTCACCCCTCCACTTT

D gene: TRBD1
V gene: TRBV7-9
clone size: -
J gene: TRBJ2-3
CDR3 protein: CASSSGTGGLSTDTQYF
CDR3 DNA: TGTGCCAGCAGCTCCGGGACAGGGGGCCTTAGCACAGATACGCAGTATTTT